Below are 9 T cell receptor beta chains sequenced from a single sample in a study of siplizumab effects on memory and regulatory T cells. This table comes from immunoSEQ multiplex PCR, and its TCRdb copy is limited to in-frame clones, with some not included. The table has roughly 80,000 clones, about nine tenths seen once. Sequencing was performed on Tregs sorted from blood. Receptors originate from a human donor in good health.

The CDR3 protein is CASSYEGREGNTIYF. In nucleotides, the CDR3 is TGTGCCAGCAGTTACGAAGGGAGGGAAGGAAACACCATATATTTT. The chain couples TRBV6-5 to TRBJ1-3; D call uncertain. Germline V lookup: CDR1 MNHEY, CDR2 SVGAGI. With 2 bases removed from V and 4 bases from J, the gap between germline ends came to 12 bases. The CDR3 spans 15 residues.

This clone is classed as medium-sized (0.01 to 0.1%). V gene TRBV27 combines with J gene TRBJ1-6; TRBD1 aligns across 8 bases. Unmatched junction bases numbered 8, after V lost 8 bases and J lost 8 bases. The CDR3 is made up of 14 amino acids. Germline CDR1 is MNHEY and CDR2 is SMNVEV (reference sequence). For the CDR3, the DNA is TGTGCCAGCTCGACGGACAGGGTGTATTCACCCCTCCACTTT. The encoded protein is CASSTDRVYSPLHF.

The chain combines TRBV27 with TRBJ1-1; perhaps TRBD1 as D (6 bases). Trimming removed 5 bases from V and 0 bases from J, with 16 bases in between. This CDR3 is built from 16 residues. CDR1 is MNHEY, CDR2 SMNVEV, per germline (reference sequence). CDR3: CASSRRGGGVNTEAFF. The CDR3, as DNA: TGTGCCAGCAGTAGAAGAGGGGGTGGGGTGAACACTGAAGCTTTCTTT.

The chain uses TRBV28 and TRBJ2-7; D is unresolved. This CDR3 region has 10 residues. The germline V and J ends were trimmed by 4 bases and 3 bases, with 1 base remaining between them. Germline V gene sequence: CDR1 MDHEN, CDR2 SYDVKM. The CDR3: CASSYYEQYF. CDR3 DNA: TGTGCCAGCAGTTACTACGAGCAGTACTTC.

This clone appeared a few times. The chain is built from TRBV11-2 and TRBJ1-3; no clear D gene. CDR1 and CDR2 (germline): SGHAT, FQNNGV. Trimming left V 1 base short and J 1 base short, with 8 bases between. The CDR3 contains 15 residues. CDR3 sequence reads: CASSLAGGSGNTIYF. CDR3 in DNA: TGTGCCAGCAGCTTAGCGGGTGGGTCTGGAAACACCATATATTTT.

This chain connects TRBV7-2 to TRBJ2-7, with 7 bases fitting TRBD1. Germline V gene sequence: CDR1 SGHTA, CDR2 FQGNSA. The CDR3 is made up of 13 amino acids. After removal of 5 bases from V and 6 bases from J, the junction contained 7 bases not matched to a gene. DNA of the CDR3: TGTGCCAGCAGCGTCCTCCGGGACAGCGAGCAGTACTTC. Its translation is CASSVLRDSEQYF. Together with reference TRBV7-2 and TRBJ2-7, the CDR3 gives the full variable domain: GAGVSQSPSNKVTEKGKDVELRCDPISGHTALYWYRQSLGQGLEFLIYFQGNSAPDKSGLPSDRFSAERTGGSVSTLTIQRTQQEDSAVYLCASSVLRDSEQYFGPGTRLTVT.

The gene calls are TRBV7-9 and TRBJ1-2; D possibly corresponds to TRBD1 (6 bases). The germline V gene encodes CDR1 SEHNR and CDR2 FQNEAQ (reference sequence). Between the trimmed V and J ends, which lost 0 bases and 7 bases, there was a span of 9 bases. The CDR3 totals 13 residues. The CDR3 sequence: CASSLAGGRGYTF. In nucleotides, the CDR3 is TGTGCCAGCAGCTTAGCGGGGGGCCGTGGCTACACCTTC. Full variable domain (remainder filled in from reference TRBV7-9 and TRBJ1-2): DTGVSQNPRHKITKRGQNVTFRCDPISEHNRLYWYRQTLGQGPEFLTYFQNEAQLEKSRLLSDRFSAERPKGSFSTLEIQRTEQGDSAMYLCASSLAGGRGYTFGSGTRLTVV.

This clone was detected only once. The CDR3 region has the DNA TGTGCCAGCAGCTTAGCCCAGGCCCACATTCAGTACTTC. Translation: CASSLAQAHIQYF. The chain employs TRBV7-2 and TRBJ2-4; D unresolved. The germline V gene encodes CDR1 SGHTA and CDR2 FQGNSA. V was pared by 0 bases and J by 8 bases, with 8 bases between. CDR3 size: 13 residues.

The chain uses TRBV28 and TRBJ1-2; D is possibly TRBD1 (6 bases). In germline, CDR1 is MDHEN, CDR2 SYDVKM. The CDR3 length is 11 residues. V dropped 9 bases and J dropped 8 bases, with 13 bases sitting between them. Here the CDR3 DNA reads TGTGCCAGTGAGGGGGTGTGGGGCTACACCTTC. Translation gives CASEGVWGYTF.